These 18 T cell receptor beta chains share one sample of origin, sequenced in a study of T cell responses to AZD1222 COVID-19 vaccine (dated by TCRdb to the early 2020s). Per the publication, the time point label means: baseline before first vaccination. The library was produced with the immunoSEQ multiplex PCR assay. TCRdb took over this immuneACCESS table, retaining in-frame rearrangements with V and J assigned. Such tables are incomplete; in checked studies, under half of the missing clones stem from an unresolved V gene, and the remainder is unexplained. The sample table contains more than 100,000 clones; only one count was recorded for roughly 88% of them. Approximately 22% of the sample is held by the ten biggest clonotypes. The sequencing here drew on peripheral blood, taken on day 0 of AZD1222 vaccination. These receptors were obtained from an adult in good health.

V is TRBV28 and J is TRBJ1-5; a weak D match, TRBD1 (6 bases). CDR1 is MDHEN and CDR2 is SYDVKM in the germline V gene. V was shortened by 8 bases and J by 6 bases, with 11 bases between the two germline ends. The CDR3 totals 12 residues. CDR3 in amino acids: CASRQEGQPQHF. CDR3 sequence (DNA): TGTGCCAGCCGACAGGAAGGTCAGCCCCAGCATTTT. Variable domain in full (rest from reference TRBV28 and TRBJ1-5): DVKVTQSSRYLVKRTGEKVFLECVQDMDHENMFWYRQDPGLGLRLIYFSYDVKMKEKGDIPEGYSVSREKKERFSLILESASTNQTSMYLCASRQEGQPQHFGDGTRLSIL.

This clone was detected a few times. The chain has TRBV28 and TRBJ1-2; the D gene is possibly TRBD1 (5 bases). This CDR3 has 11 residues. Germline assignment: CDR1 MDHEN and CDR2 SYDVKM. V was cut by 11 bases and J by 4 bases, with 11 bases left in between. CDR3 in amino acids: CASGRGYGYTF. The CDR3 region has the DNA TGTGCCTCCGGAAGGGGCTATGGCTACACCTTC.

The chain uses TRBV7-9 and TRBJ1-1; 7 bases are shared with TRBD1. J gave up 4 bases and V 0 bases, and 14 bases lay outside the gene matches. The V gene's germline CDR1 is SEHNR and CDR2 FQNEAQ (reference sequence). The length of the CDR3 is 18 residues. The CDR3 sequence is CASSLALIYRGRLTEAFF. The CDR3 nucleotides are TGTGCCAGCAGCTTAGCCCTAATCTACAGGGGACGGCTCACTGAAGCTTTCTTT. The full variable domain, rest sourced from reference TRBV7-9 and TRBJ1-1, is DTGVSQNPRHKITKRGQNVTFRCDPISEHNRLYWYRQTLGQGPEFLTYFQNEAQLEKSRLLSDRFSAERPKGSFSTLEIQRTEQGDSAMYLCASSLALIYRGRLTEAFFGQGTRLTVV.

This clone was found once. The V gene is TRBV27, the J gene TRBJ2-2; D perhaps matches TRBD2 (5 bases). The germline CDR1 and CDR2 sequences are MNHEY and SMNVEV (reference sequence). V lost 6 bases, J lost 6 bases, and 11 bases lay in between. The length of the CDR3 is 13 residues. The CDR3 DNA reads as TGTGCCAGCAGCACTAGTAATGCCGGGGAGCTGTTTTTT. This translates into CASSTSNAGELFF.

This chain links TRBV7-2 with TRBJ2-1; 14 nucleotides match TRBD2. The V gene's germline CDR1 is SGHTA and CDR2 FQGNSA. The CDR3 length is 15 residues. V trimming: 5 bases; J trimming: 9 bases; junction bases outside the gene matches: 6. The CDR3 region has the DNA TGTGCCAGCAGCGAGGGACTAGCGGGAGTAGGTGAGCAGTTCTTC. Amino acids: CASSEGLAGVGEQFF.

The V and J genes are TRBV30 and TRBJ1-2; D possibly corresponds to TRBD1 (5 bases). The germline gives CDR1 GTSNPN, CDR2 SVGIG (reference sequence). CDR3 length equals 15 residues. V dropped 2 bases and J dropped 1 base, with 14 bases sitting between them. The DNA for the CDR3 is TGTGCCTGGAGTACCACCGGGACCAATAACTATGGCTACACCTTC. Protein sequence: CAWSTTGTNNYGYTF.

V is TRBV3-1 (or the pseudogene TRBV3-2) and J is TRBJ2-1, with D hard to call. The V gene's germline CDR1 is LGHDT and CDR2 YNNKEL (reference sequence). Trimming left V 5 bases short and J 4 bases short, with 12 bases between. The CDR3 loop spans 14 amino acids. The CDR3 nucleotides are TGTGCCAGCAGCGATCCCGGGTCTTACAATGAGCAGTTCTTC. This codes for CASSDPGSYNEQFF.

This CDR3 is CASSPRGSGVYNEQFF. As DNA, the CDR3 is TGTGCCAGCTCACCAAGGGGGTCAGGGGTCTACAATGAGCAGTTCTTC. The chain is built from TRBV18 and TRBJ2-1; TRBD1 might be the D (6 bases). Per germline, CDR1 KGHSH and CDR2 LQKENI. The CDR3 loop spans 16 amino acids. Trimming shortened V by 2 bases and J by 3 bases, and 14 bases separated the two germline ends. The complete variable domain, with remaining parts taken from reference TRBV18 and TRBJ2-1, reads NAGVMQNPRHLVRRRGQEARLRCSPMKGHSHVYWYRQLPEEGLKFMVYLQKENIIDESGMPKERFSAEFPKEGPSILRIQQVVRGDSAAYFCASSPRGSGVYNEQFFGPGTRLTVL.

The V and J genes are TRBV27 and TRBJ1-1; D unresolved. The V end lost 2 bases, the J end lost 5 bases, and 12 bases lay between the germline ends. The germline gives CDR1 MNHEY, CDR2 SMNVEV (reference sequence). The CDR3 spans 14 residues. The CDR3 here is CASSLIGYGTEAFF. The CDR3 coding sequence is TGTGCCAGCAGTTTAATAGGGTATGGGACTGAAGCTTTCTTT.

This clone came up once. The CDR3 protein is CATSEGGEQFF. The CDR3 nucleotides read TGTGCCACCAGTGAGGGGGGCGAGCAGTTCTTC. The rearrangement joins TRBV24-1 to TRBJ2-1, with D perhaps given as TRBD1 or TRBD2 (6 bases each). The CDR3 is 11 residues long. Per germline, CDR1 KGHDR and CDR2 SFDVKD. V dropped 4 bases and J dropped 10 bases, with 7 bases sitting between them.

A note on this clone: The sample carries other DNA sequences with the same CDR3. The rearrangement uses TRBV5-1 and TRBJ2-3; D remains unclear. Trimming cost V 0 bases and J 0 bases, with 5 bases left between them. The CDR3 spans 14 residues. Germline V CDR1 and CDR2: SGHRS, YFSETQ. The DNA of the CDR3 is TGCGCCAGCAGCTTGGGCGGCAGCACAGATACGCAGTATTTT. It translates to CASSLGGSTDTQYF.

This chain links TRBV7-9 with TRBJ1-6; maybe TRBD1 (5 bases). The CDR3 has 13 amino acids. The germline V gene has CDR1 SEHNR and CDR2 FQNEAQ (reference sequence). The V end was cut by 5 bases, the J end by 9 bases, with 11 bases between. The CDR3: CASSTSRVSPLHF. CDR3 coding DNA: TGTGCCAGCAGCACTTCCAGGGTTTCACCCCTCCACTTT.

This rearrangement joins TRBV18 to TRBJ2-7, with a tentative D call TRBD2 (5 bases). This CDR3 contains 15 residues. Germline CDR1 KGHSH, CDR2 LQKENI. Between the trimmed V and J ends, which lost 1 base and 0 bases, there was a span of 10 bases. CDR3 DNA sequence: TGTGCCAGCTCACCACGAGGGCAAGGCTCCTACGAGCAGTACTTC. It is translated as CASSPRGQGSYEQYF.

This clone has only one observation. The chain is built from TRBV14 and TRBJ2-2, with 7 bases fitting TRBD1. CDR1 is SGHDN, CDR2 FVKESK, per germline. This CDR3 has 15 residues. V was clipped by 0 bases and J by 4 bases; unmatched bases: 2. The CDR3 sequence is CASSQEDRVTGELFF. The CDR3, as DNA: TGTGCCAGCAGCCAAGAAGACAGGGTCACCGGGGAGCTGTTTTTT.

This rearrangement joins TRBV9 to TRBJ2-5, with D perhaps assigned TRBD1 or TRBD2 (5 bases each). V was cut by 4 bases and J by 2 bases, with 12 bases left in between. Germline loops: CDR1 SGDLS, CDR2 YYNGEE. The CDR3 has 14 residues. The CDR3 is CASSPRGVQETQYF. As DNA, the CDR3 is TGTGCCAGCAGCCCTCGAGGGGTTCAAGAGACCCAGTACTTC.

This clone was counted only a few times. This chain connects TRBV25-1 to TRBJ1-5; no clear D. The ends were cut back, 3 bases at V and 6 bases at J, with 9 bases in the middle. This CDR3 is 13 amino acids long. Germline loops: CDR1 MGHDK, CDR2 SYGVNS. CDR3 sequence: CASSDPLSQPQHF. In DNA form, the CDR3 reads TGTGCCAGCAGTGATCCTTTGAGTCAGCCCCAGCATTTT.

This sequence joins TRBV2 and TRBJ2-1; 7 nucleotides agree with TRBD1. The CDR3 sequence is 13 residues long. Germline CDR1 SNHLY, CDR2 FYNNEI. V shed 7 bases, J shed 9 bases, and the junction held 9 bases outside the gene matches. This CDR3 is CASTDRARGEQFF. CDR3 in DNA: TGTGCCAGCACCGACAGGGCTAGAGGTGAGCAGTTCTTC.

CDR3 sequence (DNA): TGTGCCAGCAGTGAGGACAGGGTGGCCTATGGCTACACCTTC. This gives the protein CASSEDRVAYGYTF. This chain joins TRBV25-1 and TRBJ1-2; 8 nucleotides match TRBD1. The CDR3 has 14 amino acids. The germline CDR1 and CDR2 sequences are MGHDK and SYGVNS. V was clipped by 3 bases and J by 4 bases; unmatched bases: 4.